The clone carrying this T cell receptor (beta chain) was observed a handful of times. The antigen is undetermined. Collection of roughly 9.6 milliliters of peripheral blood was performed for each donor. Per sample, no less than 6 micrograms of total RNA were extracted. Germline lookup yields CDR1 SGHAT and CDR2 FQNNGV. V lost 5 bases, J lost 2 bases, and 11 bases lay in between. The CDR3 is 14 amino acids. This specimen belongs to a study of blood T cells in healthy people across ages. A second PCR of about 6 to 11 cycles used a sample-barcoded 5' primer and a J-beta primer mix. Sequencing recovered at least 3 million CDR3-containing paired-end reads from each sample. One entry per CDR3 protein results from TCRdb running MiXCR on the 5' RACE reads. The table records more than 800,000 distinct CDR3 sequences, 45% of them present only once. Broader study findings: Calculation of diversity from one million T cells yielded estimates considered to be underestimates.

This clonotype originated in a woman aged 60-75 years in good health. The sample was blood. The chain uses TRBV11-2 and TRBJ2-3; D uncertain. The DNA of the CDR3 is TGTGCCAGCAGCCCAAACCCATTCACAGATACGCAGTATTTT. It encodes CASSPNPFTDTQYF.